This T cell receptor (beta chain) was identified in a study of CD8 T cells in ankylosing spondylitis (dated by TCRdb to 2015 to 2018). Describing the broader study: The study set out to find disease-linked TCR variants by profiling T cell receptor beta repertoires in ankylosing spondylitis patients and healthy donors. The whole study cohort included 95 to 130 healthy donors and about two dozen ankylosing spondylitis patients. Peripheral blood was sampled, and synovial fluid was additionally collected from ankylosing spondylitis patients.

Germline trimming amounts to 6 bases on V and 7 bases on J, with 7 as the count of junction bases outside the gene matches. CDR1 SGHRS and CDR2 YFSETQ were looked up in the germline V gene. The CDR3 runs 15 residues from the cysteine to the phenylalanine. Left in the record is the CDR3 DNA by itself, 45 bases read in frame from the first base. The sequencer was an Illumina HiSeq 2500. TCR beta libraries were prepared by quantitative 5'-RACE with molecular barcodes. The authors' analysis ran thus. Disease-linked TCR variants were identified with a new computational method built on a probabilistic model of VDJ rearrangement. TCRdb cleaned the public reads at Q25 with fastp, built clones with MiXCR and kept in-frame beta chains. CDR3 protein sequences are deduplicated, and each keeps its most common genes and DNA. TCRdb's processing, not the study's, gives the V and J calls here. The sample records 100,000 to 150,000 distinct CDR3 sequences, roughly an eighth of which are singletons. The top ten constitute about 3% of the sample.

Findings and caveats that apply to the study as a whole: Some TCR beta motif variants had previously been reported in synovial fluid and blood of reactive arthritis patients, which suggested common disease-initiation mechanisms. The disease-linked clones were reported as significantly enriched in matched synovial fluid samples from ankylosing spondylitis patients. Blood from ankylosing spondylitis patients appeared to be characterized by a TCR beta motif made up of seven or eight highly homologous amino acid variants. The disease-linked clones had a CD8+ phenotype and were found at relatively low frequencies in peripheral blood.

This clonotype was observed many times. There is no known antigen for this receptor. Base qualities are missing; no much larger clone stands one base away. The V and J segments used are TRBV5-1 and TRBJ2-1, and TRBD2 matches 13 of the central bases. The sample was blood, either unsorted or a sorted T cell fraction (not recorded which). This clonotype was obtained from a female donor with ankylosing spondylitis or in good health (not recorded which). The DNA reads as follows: TGCGCCAGCACACTAGCGGGGGGGCCTGGGAATGAGCAGTTCTTC. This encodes CASTLAGGPGNEQFF.